Following are 2 T cell receptor beta chains from one sample sequenced in a study of CD8 T cells in ankylosing spondylitis (dated by TCRdb to about 2017). Library generation was performed with 5' RACE. Instrument used: Illumina HiSeq 2500. TCRdb reworked the public reads: Q25 trimming with fastp, MiXCR clone assembly, productive beta chains retained. Under each unique CDR3 protein, matching rows form one entry showing the most common genes and DNA. The sample yields more than 600,000 distinct CDR3 sequences; around 20% were counted once. Under 20% of the sample lies in the top ten. Results the study describes overall, beyond this receptor: A TCR beta motif made up of several highly homologous amino acid variants appeared to be characteristic of blood from ankylosing spondylitis patients.

The antigens of these receptors remain unknown. The specimen was blood, either unsorted or a sorted T cell fraction (not recorded which). The receptors shown here come from a male donor with ankylosing spondylitis.

Only a few counts were recorded for this clonotype. The CDR3 protein is CASSQVSSGVDNEQFF. In nucleotides, the CDR3 is TGCGCCAGCAGCCAAGTATCCAGCGGGGTTGACAATGAGCAGTTCTTC. This chain connects TRBV4-1 to TRBJ2-1; 7 nucleotides agree with TRBD2. This CDR3 contains 16 residues. Losses at the gene ends were 1 base for V and 5 bases for J; bases not matched to a gene: 8. CDR1 and CDR2 from the germline V gene are MGHRA and YSYEKL.

This chain links TRBV18 with TRBJ1-2; no clear D gene. This CDR3 is 14 amino acids long. The V gene lost 2 bases and the J gene lost 1 base, with 8 bases spanning the gap. Germline V CDR1 and CDR2: KGHSH, LQKENI. The CDR3 loop reads CASSPLDFNYGYTF. In DNA, the CDR3 is TGTGCCAGCTCACCATTGGACTTTAACTATGGCTACACCTTC.